Each of the 22 T cell receptor beta chains below was sequenced from the same sample in a study of control samples from healthy donors and cancer patients (dated by TCRdb to 2020 to 2021). Libraries were made using the immunoSEQ multiplex PCR assay. TCRdb carries this immuneACCESS record with in-frame sequences only. Its versions omit some clonotypes, under half of them owing to an unresolved V gene in the studies checked, with the rest unexplained. This sample is represented by some 150,000 clones; 91% of them were singletons. More than 1.3% of the sample belongs to the ten largest clones. Sequencing was performed on blood. These receptors were obtained from a woman aged 25 to 39 in good health.

V usage is TRBV7-2 and J usage is TRBJ2-2; D is perhaps TRBD2 (6 bases). The CDR3 totals 16 residues. Trimming cost V 3 bases and J 0 bases, with 11 bases left between them. Germline CDR1 is SGHTA and CDR2 is FQGNSA. CDR3 protein: CASSFTGTANTGELFF. The CDR3 bases are TGTGCCAGCAGCTTTACCGGGACTGCGAACACCGGGGAGCTGTTTTTT.

The sample holds one count of this clone. This sequence joins TRBV7-8 and TRBJ1-2; maybe TRBD1 (6 bases). CDR1 and CDR2 from the germline V gene are SGHVS and FQNEAQ. V was trimmed by 3 bases and J by 7 bases, leaving 18 bases between them. The CDR3 length is 15 residues. CDR3 sequence (DNA): TGTGCCAGCAGCTTGGGACAATTAATAAGGGGTGGCTACACCTTC. This sequence encodes CASSLGQLIRGGYTF.

The V gene is TRBV13, the J gene TRBJ2-3, with TRBD2 matching over 15 bases. Unmatched junction bases numbered 3, after V lost 4 bases and J lost 4 bases. CDR3 length: 16 residues. Germline V gives CDR1 PRHDT, CDR2 FYEKMQ (reference sequence). CDR3 loop: CASSSRTSGGADTQYF. DNA for the CDR3: TGTGCCAGCAGCTCCCGGACTAGCGGGGGGGCAGATACGCAGTATTTT.

The CDR3 DNA follows: TGTGCCAGCAAGGGGGACTCCTATAATTCACCCCTCCACTTT. This sequence encodes CASKGDSYNSPLHF. This chain links TRBV5-4 with TRBJ1-6; maybe TRBD1 (6 bases). Between the trimmed V and J ends, which lost 6 bases and 0 bases, there was a span of 7 bases. The CDR3 has 14 residues. Germline V gene data show CDR1 as SGHNT and CDR2 as YYREEE (reference sequence).

By share, this clone counts as medium-sized. The chain uses TRBV15 and TRBJ1-4, with D possibly being TRBD1 (5 bases). CDR3 size: 15 residues. V gave up 3 bases and J gave up 5 bases, with 13 bases separating them. The germline CDR1 and CDR2 sequences are LNHNV and YYDKDF (reference sequence). In DNA form, the CDR3 reads TGTGCCACCAGCAGTGTGGACGGGGGGAATGAAAAACTGTTTTTT. It specifies CATSSVDGGNEKLFF.

This chain's CDR3 is CASSYVTEQYF. Written as DNA, the CDR3 is TGTGCCAGCAGTTACGTAACCGAGCAGTACTTC. The chain combines TRBV6-2 or TRBV6-3 with TRBJ2-7; no definite D call. From germline, CDR1 is MNHEY and CDR2 SVGEGT. V lost 2 bases, J lost 6 bases, and 5 bases lay in between. This CDR3 has 11 residues.

The rearrangement links TRBV14 to TRBJ2-3, with TRBD2 matching over 7 bases. CDR3 length equals 16 residues. V lost 0 bases to trimming and J lost 2 bases; unmatched junction nucleotides: 5. Germline values: CDR1 SGHDN, CDR2 FVKESK. The CDR3 here is CASSQDPGLNTDTQYF. In nucleotides, the CDR3 is TGTGCCAGCAGCCAAGATCCGGGACTAAACACAGATACGCAGTATTTT.

The rearrangement uses TRBV28 and TRBJ1-1; D is ambiguous. Trimming removed 3 bases from V and 2 bases from J, with 4 bases in between. The CDR3 loop spans 12 amino acids. Germline CDR1 reads MDHEN; CDR2 reads SYDVKM. CDR3: CASSFSNTEAFF. In nucleotides, the CDR3 is TGTGCCAGCAGTTTCTCAAACACTGAAGCTTTCTTT.

The chain has TRBV5-4 and TRBJ2-1, with D tentatively TRBD2 (6 bases). This CDR3 has 15 amino acids. Deletions cut 2 bases from V and 3 bases from J, with 12 bases between. Per germline, CDR1 SGHNT and CDR2 YYREEE (reference sequence). For the CDR3, the DNA is TGTGCCAGCAGCTTACGGACGGGGGACTACAATGAGCAGTTCTTC. The encoded protein is CASSLRTGDYNEQFF.

This chain connects TRBV19 to TRBJ1-2, with D uncertain. Germline V gives CDR1 LNHDA, CDR2 SQIVND (reference sequence). The CDR3 sequence is 12 residues long. The ends were cut back, 1 base at V and 6 bases at J, with 6 bases in the middle. CDR3 sequence reads: CASSIASNGYTF. CDR3 coding DNA: TGTGCCAGTAGTATAGCCTCTAATGGCTACACCTTC.

The chain couples TRBV23-1 to TRBJ2-7, with 7 bases identical to TRBD1. TRBV23-1 is an open reading frame whose function is uncertain. After removal of 4 bases from V and 1 base from J, the junction contained 4 bases not matched to a gene. The CDR3 is 14 amino acids. CDR3 DNA sequence: TGCGCCAGCAGTCCACCGGGACAGTCCTACGAGCAGTACTTC. Its protein product is CASSPPGQSYEQYF.

V is TRBV7-2 and J is TRBJ2-1, with 7 bases aligning to TRBD2. Trimming removed 3 bases from V and 6 bases from J; junction bases left unmatched: 5. Germline V gene data show CDR1 as SGHTA and CDR2 as FQGNSA. The CDR3 loop spans 14 amino acids. The CDR3 reads CASSFQREGNEQFF. CDR3 sequence (DNA): TGTGCCAGCAGCTTCCAGCGGGAAGGCAATGAGCAGTTCTTC.

The rearrangement uses TRBV10-3 and TRBJ2-5; TRBD1 matches 10 bases. The junction had 5 bases not matched to a gene; V was cut back by 4 bases and J by 3 bases. This CDR3 contains 15 residues. The germline V gene has CDR1 ENHRY and CDR2 SYGVKD. In nucleotides, the CDR3 is TGTGCCATCAGTGCGAGGACAGGGGGTAAAGAGACCCAGTACTTC. It is translated as CAISARTGGKETQYF.

The gene calls are TRBV6-5 and TRBJ1-2; 10 positions match TRBD1. V gave up 0 bases and J gave up 7 bases; unmatched junction bases: 2. This CDR3 region has 14 residues. Germline CDR1 and CDR2: MNHEY and SVGAGI. In nucleotides, the CDR3 is TGTGCCAGCAGTTACTCGGGGACAGGGGTTGGCTACACCTTC. This translates into CASSYSGTGVGYTF.

Written as DNA, the CDR3 is TGTGCCAGCAGTGAAGCTCCGAAGGGGGCGTCTAATGAAAAACTGTTTTTT. Its translation: CASSEAPKGASNEKLFF. V gene TRBV6-1 combines with J gene TRBJ1-4; 7 nucleotides agree with TRBD1. This CDR3 has 17 residues. V dropped 0 bases and J dropped 3; count of bases not matched to a gene: 7. Germline V gene data show CDR1 as MNHNS and CDR2 as SASEGT.

The V call is TRBV27, the J call TRBJ2-3, with 9 bases fitting TRBD1. Unmatched junction bases numbered 4, after V lost 5 bases and J lost 1 base. The germline V gene encodes CDR1 MNHEY and CDR2 SMNVEV (reference sequence). CDR3 length: 15 amino acids. The CDR3 region is CASSTRQGGTDTQYF. In DNA, the CDR3 is TGTGCCAGCAGTACCCGACAGGGGGGCACAGATACGCAGTATTTT.

A note on this clone: Other DNA sequences from this sample encode an identical CDR3 as well. The chain joins TRBV30 to TRBJ1-6; a possible D gene is TRBD1 (5 bases). Germline CDR1 is GTSNPN and CDR2 is SVGIG (reference sequence). The CDR3 covers 13 residues. Trimming cost V 0 bases and J 10 bases, with 10 bases left between them. The CDR3 region has the DNA TGTGCCTGGAGTGTTGATAGGGGCTCACCCCTCCACTTT. This codes for CAWSVDRGSPLHF.

This clone was seen a single time. V and J are TRBV4-3 and TRBJ1-6, with D unclear. This CDR3 region has 18 residues. Germline CDR1 is LGHNA and CDR2 is YSLEER. Trimming removed 0 bases from V and 0 bases from J, with 12 bases in between. In DNA, the CDR3 is TGCGCCAGCAGCCAAGAAGGTCACTCGAGCTCCTATAATTCACCCCTCCACTTT. It codes for CASSQEGHSSSYNSPLHF.

This chain joins TRBV9 and TRBJ2-6, with D possibly being TRBD2 (5 bases). The germline V and J ends were trimmed by 0 bases and 0 bases, with 10 bases remaining between them. Germline loops: CDR1 SGDLS, CDR2 YYNGEE. The CDR3 loop spans 17 amino acids. This CDR3 is CASSVGRASSGANVLTF. CDR3 DNA sequence: TGTGCCAGCAGCGTAGGGCGGGCGAGCTCTGGGGCCAACGTCCTGACTTTC.

The sample holds one count of this clone. This chain uses TRBV11-2 with TRBJ1-6; tentatively, D is TRBD1 (5 bases). The CDR3 totals 18 residues. The V end was cut by 5 bases, the J end by 0 bases, with 17 bases between. Per the germline V gene, CDR1 is SGHAT and CDR2 is FQNNGV. CDR3 region: CASSPRPGLSSYNSPLHF. Written as DNA, the CDR3 is TGTGCCAGCAGCCCCCGTCCGGGACTCAGCTCCTATAATTCACCCCTCCACTTT.

The chain recombines TRBV4-2 with TRBJ2-7; TRBD2 matches at 9 bases. The CDR3 has 16 amino acids. The germline CDR1 and CDR2 sequences are LGHNA and YNFKEQ. V lost 2 bases to trimming and J lost 2 bases; unmatched junction nucleotides: 7. CDR3 in amino acids: CASSQRGGRGTYEQYF. The CDR3 nucleotides read TGTGCCAGCAGCCAACGGGGCGGGAGGGGGACCTACGAGCAGTACTTC.

The chain joins TRBV28 to TRBJ2-2; 9 positions match TRBD1. V shed 0 bases and J 3 bases; nucleotides not matched to a gene: 2. Germline CDR1 reads MDHEN; CDR2 reads SYDVKM. This CDR3 is 16 amino acids long. CDR3 residues: CASSLWGTGHTGELFF. CDR3 DNA: TGTGCCAGCAGTTTATGGGGGACAGGGCACACCGGGGAGCTGTTTTTT.